The next 6 T cell receptor beta chains were all read from a single sample in a study of blood T cells in healthy people across ages. Next came a second PCR, run for 7 to 11 cycles, which used a sample-barcoded 5' primer along with a J-beta primer mix. MiXCR, run by TCRdb on the 5' RACE reads, gives a single entry per CDR3 protein. The sample contains some 890,000 distinct CDR3 sequences, around 29% of which appear only once. This same sample was also taken into another study, of T cells of mothers and their children.

Sequenced input: blood. The receptors were gathered from a woman aged 40 to 49 in good health.

This clonotype appeared a few times. The J gene is TRBJ2-2, the V gene TRBV7-2; 9 positions agree with TRBD2. V was pared by 5 bases and J by 2 bases, with 3 bases of the junction left unmatched. The germline gives CDR1 SGHTA, CDR2 FQGNSA. CDR3 length equals 15 residues. Here the CDR3 DNA reads TGTGCCAGCAGCCCTAGCGGGGTTAACACCGGGGAGCTGTTTTTT. It specifies CASSPSGVNTGELFF.

This chain connects TRBV20-1 to TRBJ1-2; no clear D. CDR1 and CDR2 (germline): DFQATT, SNEGSKA (reference sequence). CDR3 size: 17 residues. CDR3 residues: CNARPKEQTTPNYGYTF. CDR3 bases: TGCAATGCGCGCCCCAAGGAACAGACAACTCCTAACTATGGCTACACCTTC.

Note on this clonotype: Germline is not matched at one junction end, which may reflect a read error. The chain recombines TRBV6-5 with TRBJ1-2; possibly TRBD1 for D (5 bases). The CDR3 contains 13 residues. CDR1 and CDR2 (germline): MNHEY, SVGAGI. The CDR3 spells CASRQFFNYGHTF. In DNA, the CDR3 is TGTGCCAGTCGACAGTTTTTTAACTATGGCCACACCTTC.

In this sample, this clonotype turned up many times. The J gene is TRBJ2-5, the V gene TRBV27, with TRBD1 as a possible D gene (5 bases). V was shortened by 5 bases and J by 2 bases, with 9 bases between the two germline ends. Germline CDR1 and CDR2: MNHEY and SMNVEV (reference sequence). This CDR3 comprises 13 residues. This CDR3 reads CASSPQVQETQYF. The CDR3 region has the DNA TGTGCCAGCAGTCCACAGGTTCAAGAGACCCAGTACTTC.

This clonotype occurred once. This rearrangement joins TRBV27 to TRBJ1-6, with D unresolved. There are 15 residues in the CDR3. V was cut by 6 bases and J by 2 bases, with 11 bases left in between. Germline V lookup: CDR1 MNHEY, CDR2 SMNVEV (reference sequence). The CDR3 DNA reads TGTGCCAGCAGAGTGGAGCGGGCCTATAATTCACCCCTCCACTTT. Translation gives CASRVERAYNSPLHF.

About this clonotype itself: No conserved phenylalanine or tryptophan is present at the end of the CDR3, so a read error is the likely explanation. The DNA is omitted, as the CDR3 cannot be located on it reliably, and the CDR3 follows TCRdb's listing. J is TRBJ2-4 and V is TRBV29-1; the listed D gene, TRBD1, was not tested against the DNA. The CDR3 numbers 15 amino acids, ends counted. From germline, CDR1 is SQVTM and CDR2 ANQGSEA. CDR3 sequence reads: CSVTGQGEVIEQYFV.